The present TCR beta chain was sequenced within a study of cytomegalovirus exposure and HLA in healthy donors. Remarks on this clone: Its target is not known.

The PCR employed 60 Vbeta primers together with 13 Jbeta primers. Assay used: immunoSEQ multiplex PCR; TCRdb lists only in-frame clones, some missing. The repertoire table contains some 130,000 clones. Regarding the study as a whole: Specific recognition of CMV antigens was confirmed in vitro for three chains (all CMV-associated). TCR beta sequences reportedly predicted the HLA-A and HLA-B alleles of most subjects accurately.

Sequencing was carried out using PBMCs. The TCR originated in a woman aged 40 to 50 in good health and CMV-seronegative.

The chain's CDR3 is CATSAEGLGGYTF. DNA of the CDR3: TGTGCCACATCCGCCGAGGGTTTGGGTGGCTACACCTTC. The genes are TRBV6-1 and TRBJ1-2; D remains unclear. The CDR3 spans 13 residues. Germline assignment: CDR1 MNHNS and CDR2 SASEGT. Trimming cost V 10 bases and J 7 bases, with 19 bases left between them.